This note documents a single T cell receptor beta chain sequence. Its antigen is currently unknown. Germline V gives CDR1 SGDLS, CDR2 YYNGEE. V shed 3 bases and J 4 bases; nucleotides not matched to a gene: 7. The CDR3 runs to 17 residues. Data came from immunoSEQ multiplex PCR; TCRdb stores just in-frame clones and leaves some out. This sample has 89,000 or so clones, with over 80% found just once. The sample comes from a study of T cell responses to AZD1222 COVID-19 vaccine. General observations from the study: CD4 TCRs covered the whole spike, strongest at regions 160-218 and 743-854.

The specimen comprised peripheral blood, sampled on day 0 of AZD1222 vaccination. V usage is TRBV9 and J usage is TRBJ2-3; 14 nucleotides match TRBD2. This TCR was recovered from an adult in good health. As DNA, the CDR3 is TGTGCCAGCAGCGCCGCGACTAGCGGGAGGGCCGCAGATACGCAGTATTTT. Residues: CASSAATSGRAADTQYF.